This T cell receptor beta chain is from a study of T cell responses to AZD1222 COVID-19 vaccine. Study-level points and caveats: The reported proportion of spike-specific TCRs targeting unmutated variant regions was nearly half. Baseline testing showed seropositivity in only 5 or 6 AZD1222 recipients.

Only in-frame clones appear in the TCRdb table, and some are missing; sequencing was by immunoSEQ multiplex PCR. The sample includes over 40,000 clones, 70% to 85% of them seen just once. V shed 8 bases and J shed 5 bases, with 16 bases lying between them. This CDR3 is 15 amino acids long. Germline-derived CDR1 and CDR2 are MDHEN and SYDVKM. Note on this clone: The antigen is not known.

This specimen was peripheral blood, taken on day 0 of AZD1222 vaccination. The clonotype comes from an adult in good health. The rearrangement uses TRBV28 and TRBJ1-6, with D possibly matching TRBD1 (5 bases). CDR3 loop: CASQKGDADNSPLHF. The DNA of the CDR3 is TGTGCCAGCCAAAAAGGGGATGCGGATAATTCACCCCTCCACTTT.